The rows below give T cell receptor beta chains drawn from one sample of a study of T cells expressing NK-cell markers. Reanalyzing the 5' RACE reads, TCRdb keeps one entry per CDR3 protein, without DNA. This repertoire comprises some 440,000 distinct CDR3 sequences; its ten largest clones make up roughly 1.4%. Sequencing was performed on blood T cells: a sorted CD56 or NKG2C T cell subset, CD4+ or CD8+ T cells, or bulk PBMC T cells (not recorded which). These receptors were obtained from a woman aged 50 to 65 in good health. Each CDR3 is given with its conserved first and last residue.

CASSVVPVTDTQYF	TRBV5-1	TRBJ2-3
CSAPRGGVPYEQYF	TRBV20-1	TRBJ2-7
CSGSRNADTQYF	TRBV29-1	TRBJ2-3
CASSLAPGEADTQYF	TRBV5-5	TRBJ2-3
CASSLDISPGMNTEAFF	TRBV11-2	TRBJ1-1
CASSLGLAGAETQYF	TRBV7-9	TRBJ2-5
CASSETGQGNSPLHF	TRBV10-2	TRBJ1-6
CASSLDVASSETQYF	TRBV11-2	TRBJ2-5
CASLQRGTDTQYF	TRBV12-3/TRBV12-4	TRBJ2-3
CATHALGPGLVYNEQFF	TRBV6-2/TRBV6-3	TRBJ2-1
CASSAPGQGDGYTF	TRBV9	TRBJ1-2
CASSRGLAANNEQFF	TRBV2	TRBJ2-1
CASSRKYSDRGGLNTGELFF	TRBV12-3/TRBV12-4	TRBJ2-2
CASSPLGEGPQHF	TRBV4-2	TRBJ1-5
CASSQEVQNEQFF	TRBV3-1	TRBJ2-1
CSADHVREHNSYEQYF	TRBV20-1	TRBJ2-7
CASNPGQGPVVNEKLFF	TRBV19	TRBJ1-4
CASSSLLAGDRNAGELFF	TRBV5-1	TRBJ2-2
CASSQDPWGYTF	TRBV14	TRBJ1-2
CAISESLGGAEAFF	TRBV10-3	TRBJ1-1
CASSGPGLALYF	TRBV7-2	TRBJ2-5
CASRGNGYQETQYF	TRBV7-9	TRBJ2-5
CSAKDGYEQYF	TRBV20-1	TRBJ2-7
CASSGGVPGEQFF	TRBV9	TRBJ2-1
CASSRDWSSYEQYF	TRBV2	TRBJ2-7
CASSYSISGAETRAFF	TRBV6-5	TRBJ1-1
CASTLGMGLAYGTFF	TRBV28	TRBJ2-1
CSASTDVGDTQYF	TRBV20-1	TRBJ2-3